This T cell receptor (beta chain) originates from a study of T-cell reconstitution after alpha-beta-depleted transplantation in children. General study findings and limits: Several hundred expanded graft clones reportedly supplied alpha-beta T cells about two months after transplant.

As it was prepared, the TCRbeta library received unique molecular identifiers. TCRdb processed the PCR reads anew with MiXCR; each CDR3 protein has one entry. This sample has 250,000 to 400,000 distinct CDR3 sequences, with 20% to 30% found just once. A word on this clonotype: What it binds is not known.

Between the trimmed V and J ends, which lost 6 bases and 0 bases, there was a span of 12 bases. Germline V CDR1 and CDR2: MNHNS, SASEGT. CDR3 size: 15 residues. The sequence derives from a male patient between 5 and 17 years old who had a stem cell transplant for acute lymphoblastic leukemia, so the T cells may come from the graft donor. The source material was PBMCs, mostly from graft donor cells, sampled 180 days after TCRalphabeta/CD19-depleted stem cell transplant. The J gene is TRBJ2-4, the V gene TRBV6-1; D not certain. CDR3 nucleotides: TGTGCCAGCAGGCAGGTGCGAGGAGCCAAAAACATTCAGTACTTC. Amino acids: CASRQVRGAKNIQYF.